These T cell receptor beta chains were read from a single sample in a study of shared clonotypes between healthy human individuals. The assay was immunoSEQ multiplex PCR, and TCRdb's table has in-frame clones only and misses some. This sample carries 750,000 to 1,000,000 clones, roughly 92% of them seen once, and the ten largest clones take about 25%. The sample taken for sequencing was naive CD8+ T cells sorted from blood. Receptor source: a man younger than 40 in good health. Each CDR3 is given without its conserved first and last residue.

CDR3 protein: ASSLFDAINEQF
J gene: TRBJ2-1
V gene: TRBV7-9

CDR3 protein: ASSGRGAIGYT
J gene: TRBJ1-2
V gene: TRBV7-9

CDR3 protein: ASSPGPAYEQY
J gene: TRBJ2-7
V gene: TRBV7-9

CDR3 protein: ASSVDGRTYEQY
J gene: TRBJ2-7
V gene: TRBV9

CDR3 protein: ASTVPLQF
J gene: TRBJ2-1
V gene: TRBV6-5

CDR3 protein: ASSVGGRPNYEQY
J gene: TRBJ2-7
V gene: TRBV9

CDR3 protein: ASSLGSVGSQETQY
J gene: TRBJ2-5
V gene: TRBV5-4

CDR3 protein: ASSQDLAGGEQY
J gene: TRBJ2-7
V gene: TRBV4-2

CDR3 protein: ASSYQTGRSYEQY
J gene: TRBJ2-7
V gene: TRBV7-8

CDR3 protein: ASNRQINQPQH
J gene: TRBJ1-5
V gene: TRBV28

CDR3 protein: ASSHRLGRRRMTEAF
J gene: TRBJ1-1
V gene: TRBV4-2

CDR3 protein: AWRAAAEAF
J gene: TRBJ1-1
V gene: TRBV30

CDR3 protein: ASSLEGRDDEKLF
J gene: TRBJ1-4
V gene: TRBV5-1

CDR3 protein: ASSTISGSVGEQF
J gene: TRBJ2-1
V gene: TRBV6-5

CDR3 protein: ASRSGAVKSSYNEQF
J gene: TRBJ2-1
V gene: TRBV27

CDR3 protein: ASSYIAGGFYNEQF
J gene: TRBJ2-1
V gene: TRBV27

CDR3 protein: ASSQEGAGSYEQY
J gene: TRBJ2-7
V gene: TRBV4-1

CDR3 protein: ASSGGLPVQY
J gene: TRBJ2-3
V gene: TRBV5-4

CDR3 protein: ASSPKGIQETQY
J gene: TRBJ2-5
V gene: TRBV7-6

CDR3 protein: ASSPWGTGGEGTEAF
J gene: TRBJ1-1
V gene: TRBV19

CDR3 protein: ASSPADSYEQY
J gene: TRBJ2-7
V gene: TRBV7-3

CDR3 protein: SVGQLQSETQY
J gene: TRBJ2-5
V gene: TRBV29-1

CDR3 protein: ATSSSVQGAMDGSEAF
J gene: TRBJ1-1
V gene: TRBV15

CDR3 protein: ASSRTSNEQF
J gene: TRBJ2-1
V gene: TRBV6-5

CDR3 protein: ASSGPGLAGVYEQY
J gene: TRBJ2-7
V gene: TRBV2

CDR3 protein: ASSPGALNTDTQY
J gene: TRBJ2-3
V gene: TRBV18

CDR3 protein: AWSKSGRRNEQF
J gene: TRBJ2-1
V gene: TRBV30

CDR3 protein: ASSEQDQRTFSYNEQF
J gene: TRBJ2-1
V gene: TRBV6-1

CDR3 protein: ASSPDSAYGYT
J gene: TRBJ1-2
V gene: TRBV11-2

CDR3 protein: ATIQKNTDTQY
J gene: TRBJ2-3
V gene: TRBV6-1

CDR3 protein: ASSPLAGGTYNEQF
J gene: TRBJ2-1
V gene: TRBV5-4

CDR3 protein: AGERAGEQF
J gene: TRBJ2-1
V gene: TRBV27

CDR3 protein: ASSPEDNYEQY
J gene: TRBJ2-7
V gene: TRBV18

CDR3 protein: ASRETRTDTQY
J gene: TRBJ2-3
V gene: TRBV6-6

CDR3 protein: ASSLGGATGIYGYT
J gene: TRBJ1-2
V gene: TRBV7-9

CDR3 protein: ASSQNSVTNTGELF
J gene: TRBJ2-2
V gene: TRBV4-2

CDR3 protein: ASRAAWTGGSLMNTEAF
J gene: TRBJ1-1
V gene: TRBV28

CDR3 protein: ASTMTGAGWANEKLF
J gene: TRBJ1-4
V gene: TRBV2

CDR3 protein: AWRARTSGSYEQY
J gene: TRBJ2-7
V gene: TRBV30

CDR3 protein: ATSSSGGNTGELF
J gene: TRBJ2-2
V gene: TRBV15

CDR3 protein: ASSLQGAPYGYT
J gene: TRBJ1-2
V gene: TRBV7-9

CDR3 protein: ASSQSPGTDNEQF
J gene: TRBJ2-1
V gene: TRBV16

CDR3 protein: ASSVYLLNTEAF
J gene: TRBJ1-1
V gene: TRBV19

CDR3 protein: AEGTGTRIRNQPQH
J gene: TRBJ1-5
V gene: TRBV5-1

CDR3 protein: ASSPSTGGLQETQY
J gene: TRBJ2-5
V gene: TRBV11-2

CDR3 protein: ASSLGGTNEKLF
J gene: TRBJ1-4
V gene: TRBV7-6

CDR3 protein: ASSEPWTGGGYGYT
J gene: TRBJ1-2
V gene: TRBV10-2

CDR3 protein: ASSPGQSNTEAF
J gene: TRBJ1-1
V gene: TRBV27

CDR3 protein: ASSLDHRANYGYT
J gene: TRBJ1-2
V gene: TRBV7-9

CDR3 protein: ASSPLFRELCWGGFGAF
J gene: TRBJ1-1
V gene: TRBV11-3

CDR3 protein: ASSLAPGRYEQY
J gene: TRBJ2-7
V gene: TRBV5-1